This T cell receptor (beta chain) is drawn from a study of CD8 T cells in Susac syndrome. Study-level points and caveats: Regarding the TCR sequencing and HLA analysis, the study admitted that a relatively small number of individuals were involved.

Random hexamers were used to reverse transcribe an amount of about 0.45 to 1 ug RNA. It was immunoSEQ multiplex PCR that amplified TCR beta CDR3 across 54 Vbeta and 13 Jbeta. Using its own MiXCR run on the immunoSEQ multiplex PCR reads, TCRdb lists one record per CDR3 protein. The table has roughly 140,000 distinct CDR3 sequences, approximately 96% seen once. This clonotype was detected once. Its matching antigen is unknown. Losses at the gene ends were 5 bases for V and 5 bases for J; bases not matched to a gene: 17. The CDR3 covers 17 residues. Germline CDR1 is LGHDT and CDR2 is YNNKEL (reference sequence). Each multiple sclerosis control was a treatment-naive patient with relapsing-remitting disease that was either stable or active. Negative isolation yielded CD4+ and CD8+ T cells, and FACS enriched TEMRA cells.

The rearrangement joins TRBV3-1 to TRBJ2-7, with TRBD1 matching 8 bases. This receptor was obtained from a human donor with multiple sclerosis. Sequencing was performed on CD8+ T cells from PBMCs. DNA of the CDR3: TGTGCCAGCAGCTTGAGAGGAGGGGACAGGATGGTCGACGAGCAGTACTTC. Protein: CASSLRGGDRMVDEQYF.